The 12 T cell receptor beta chains below all came from one sample that was sequenced in a study of vaccination and CD4 T cells after COVID-19. Sequence data for DNA of cultured CD4+ T cells were generated by the Oncomine TCR Beta short-read assay. TCRdb redid the calling of the PCR reads with MiXCR, one entry per CDR3 protein. The sample includes more than 15,000 distinct CDR3 sequences, roughly a quarter of them seen just once. Treatment defined: approximately 11-day PBMC culture with coronavirus spike peptide pools or control peptides (ViraFEST assay). No antigen has been assigned to these receptors. The specimen sequenced was cultured CD4+ T cells from blood. These receptors were obtained from a human donor with COVID-19.

This clonotype was seen a handful of times. The chain combines TRBV6-1 with TRBJ2-2; TRBD2 might be the D (6 bases). The germline CDR1 and CDR2 sequences are MNHNS and SASEGT. This CDR3 has 13 amino acids. Between the trimmed V and J ends, which lost 6 bases and 2 bases, there was a span of 7 bases. CDR3 sequence reads: CASSGGNTGELFF. The DNA of the CDR3 is TGTGCCAGCAGCGGGGGAAACACCGGGGAGCTGTTTTTT.

This clonotype is labeled medium-sized. This rearrangement joins TRBV14 to TRBJ2-3; no firm D call. Germline CDR1 and CDR2: SGHDN and FVKESK. Trimming stripped 0 bases from V and 3 bases from J, with 10 bases between. There are 15 residues in the CDR3. As DNA, the CDR3 is TGTGCCAGCAGCCAAGATTTTGGTCTGACAGATACGCAGTATTTT. This encodes CASSQDFGLTDTQYF.

The chain employs TRBV25-1 and TRBJ1-5, with 8 nucleotides matching TRBD1. The CDR3 is made up of 15 amino acids. With 1 base clipped from V and 6 bases from J, the junction kept 5 bases outside the gene matches. In germline, CDR1 is MGHDK, CDR2 SYGVNS. CDR3 bases: TGTGCCAGCAGTGAATCCGGACAGGGCGGTCAGCCCCAGCATTTT. Translating gives CASSESGQGGQPQHF.

The chain combines TRBV7-3 with TRBJ2-1; 11 bases map to TRBD2. Losses at the gene ends were 1 base for V and 8 bases for J; bases not matched to a gene: 10. This CDR3 has 17 amino acids. From germline, CDR1 is SGHTA and CDR2 FQGTGA. In DNA, the CDR3 is TGTGCCAGCAGCTTAAAAGGGACTAGCGGTCGAAGGTATGAGCAGTTCTTC. Protein sequence: CASSLKGTSGRRYEQFF. The complete variable domain, with remaining parts taken from reference TRBV7-3 and TRBJ2-1, reads GAGVSQTPSNKVTEKGKYVELRCDPISGHTALYWYRQSLGQGPEFLIYFQGTGAADDSGLPNDRFFAVRPEGSVSTLKIQRTERGDSAVYLCASSLKGTSGRRYEQFFGPGTRLTVL.

This clonotype was picked up a small number of times. The chain carries TRBV6-2 or TRBV6-3 and TRBJ1-2, with TRBD1 matching over 12 bases. CDR3 length equals 15 residues. Trimming took 5 bases from V and 8 from J; bases not matched to a gene: 9. Germline loops: CDR1 MNHEY, CDR2 SVGEGT. Written as DNA, the CDR3 is TGTGCCAGCAGTCCAGCCGGGACAGGGGGCCGCGGCTACACCTTC. This encodes CASSPAGTGGRGYTF.

The chain is built from TRBV24-1 and TRBJ2-5, with a weak D call TRBD1 (5 bases). The V gene's germline CDR1 is KGHDR and CDR2 SFDVKD. The CDR3 consists of 16 residues. V was pared by 1 base and J by 5 bases, with 16 bases between. As DNA, the CDR3 is TGTGCCACCAGTGATTTCAGAAGGCAGGGCATTGAGACCCAGTACTTC. Translated, it gives CATSDFRRQGIETQYF.

This clonotype has more than one count but fewer than ten. The chain carries TRBV27 and TRBJ1-2; 8 positions match TRBD1. This CDR3 comprises 13 residues. Germline loops: CDR1 MNHEY, CDR2 SMNVEV (reference sequence). Losses at the gene ends were 6 bases for V and 4 bases for J; bases not matched to a gene: 4. The CDR3 is CASRKTGGYGYTF. The CDR3 region has the DNA TGTGCCAGCAGAAAAACAGGGGGCTATGGCTACACCTTC.

The table lists this clonotype with a few counts. The genes are TRBV10-3 and TRBJ2-5, with 10 positions matching TRBD1. Germline CDR1 and CDR2: ENHRY and SYGVKD. The CDR3 spans 16 residues. Trimming took 5 bases from V and 2 from J; bases not matched to a gene: 8. The CDR3 DNA sequence: TGTGCCATCAGTCGCGGGACAGGGGTGCGGCAAGAGACCCAGTACTTC. This translates into CAISRGTGVRQETQYF.

The DNA for the CDR3 is TGCAGTGCTAGACAGGGACGTCGACCGGGAAACACCATATATTTT. This codes for CSARQGRRPGNTIYF. The chain links TRBV20-1 to TRBJ1-3, with a weak D call TRBD1 (5 bases). Trimming pared 2 bases from V and 4 bases from J, leaving 15 bases between. CDR1 and CDR2 from the germline V gene are DFQATT and SNEGSKA (reference sequence). CDR3 size: 15 residues.

This clonotype was counted a few times. This rearrangement joins TRBV12-3 or TRBV12-4 to TRBJ2-3, with TRBD2 matching 7 bases. The CDR3 is made up of 14 amino acids. V was clipped by 8 bases and J by 1 base; unmatched bases: 6. The CDR3 spells CASFDGGGTDTQYF. CDR3 coding DNA: TGTGCCAGCTTCGATGGGGGGGGCACAGATACGCAGTATTTT.

The rearrangement joins TRBV5-4 to TRBJ2-3; D is uncertain. CDR1 is SGHNT, CDR2 YYREEE, per germline (reference sequence). Trimming took 3 bases from V and 3 from J, leaving 11 bases between them. The CDR3 spans 14 residues. CDR3 bases: TGTGCCAGCAGCTCTTGGTGGGTAACAGATACGCAGTATTTT. Protein sequence: CASSSWWVTDTQYF.

The V and J genes are TRBV12-3 or TRBV12-4 and TRBJ1-2; 9 positions match TRBD1. The CDR3 is 13 residues long. The V gene end was trimmed by 7 bases and the J gene end by 11 bases; junction bases not matched to a gene: 11. The CDR3 protein is CASTPLPGQGYTF. CDR3 nucleotide sequence: TGTGCCAGCACTCCGCTACCGGGACAGGGTTACACCTTC.